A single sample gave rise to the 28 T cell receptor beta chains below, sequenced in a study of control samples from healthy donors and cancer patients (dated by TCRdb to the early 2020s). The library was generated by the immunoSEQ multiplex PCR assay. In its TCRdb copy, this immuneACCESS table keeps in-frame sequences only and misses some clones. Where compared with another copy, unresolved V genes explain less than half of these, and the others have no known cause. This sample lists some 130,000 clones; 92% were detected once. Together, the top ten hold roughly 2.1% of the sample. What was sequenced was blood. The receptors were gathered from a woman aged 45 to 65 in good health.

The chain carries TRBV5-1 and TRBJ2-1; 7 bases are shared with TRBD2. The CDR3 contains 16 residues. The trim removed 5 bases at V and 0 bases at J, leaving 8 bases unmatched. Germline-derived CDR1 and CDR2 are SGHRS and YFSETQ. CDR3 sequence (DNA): TGCGCCAGCAGTCGCGGCGGGGGTTTCTCCTACAATGAGCAGTTCTTC. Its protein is CASSRGGGFSYNEQFF.

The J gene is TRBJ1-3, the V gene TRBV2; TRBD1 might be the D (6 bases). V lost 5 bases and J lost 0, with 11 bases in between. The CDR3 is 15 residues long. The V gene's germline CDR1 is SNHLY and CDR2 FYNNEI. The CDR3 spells CASSTQGYSGNTIYF. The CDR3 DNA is TGTGCCAGCAGTACTCAGGGGTACTCTGGAAACACCATATATTTT.

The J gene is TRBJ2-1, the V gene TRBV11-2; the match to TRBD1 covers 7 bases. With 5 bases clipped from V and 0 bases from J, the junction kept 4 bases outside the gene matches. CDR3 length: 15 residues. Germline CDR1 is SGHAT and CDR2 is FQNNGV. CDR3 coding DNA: TGTGCCAGCAGCCTACGACAGGGCTCCTACAATGAGCAGTTCTTC. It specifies CASSLRQGSYNEQFF.

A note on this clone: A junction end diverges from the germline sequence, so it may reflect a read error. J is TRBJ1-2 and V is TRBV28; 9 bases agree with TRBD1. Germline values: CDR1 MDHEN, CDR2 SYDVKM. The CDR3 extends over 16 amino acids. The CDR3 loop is CASSSPGQGRWDGHTF. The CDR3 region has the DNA TGTGCCAGCAGTTCCCCCGGACAGGGGAGGTGGGATGGCCACACCTTC.

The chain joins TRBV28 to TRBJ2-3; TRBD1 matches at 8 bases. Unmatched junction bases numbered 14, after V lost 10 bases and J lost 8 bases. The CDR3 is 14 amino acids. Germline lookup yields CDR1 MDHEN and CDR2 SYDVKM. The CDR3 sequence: CATRQGLGGGTQYF. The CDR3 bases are TGTGCCACCCGACAGGGGTTGGGAGGTGGTACGCAGTATTTT. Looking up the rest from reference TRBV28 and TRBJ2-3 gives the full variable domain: DVKVTQSSRYLVKRTGEKVFLECVQDMDHENMFWYRQDPGLGLRLIYFSYDVKMKEKGDIPEGYSVSREKKERFSLILESASTNQTSMYLCATRQGLGGGTQYFGPGTRLTVL.

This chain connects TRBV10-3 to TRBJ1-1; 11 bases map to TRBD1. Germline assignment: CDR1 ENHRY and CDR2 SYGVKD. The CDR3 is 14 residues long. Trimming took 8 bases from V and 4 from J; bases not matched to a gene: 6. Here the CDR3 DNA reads TGTGCCATCGGCGGGACAGGGGGGGTCACTGAAGCTTTCTTT. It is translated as CAIGGTGGVTEAFF.

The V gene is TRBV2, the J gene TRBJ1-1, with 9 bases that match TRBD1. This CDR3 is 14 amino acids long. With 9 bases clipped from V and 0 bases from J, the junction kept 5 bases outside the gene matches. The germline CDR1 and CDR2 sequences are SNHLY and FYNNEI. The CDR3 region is CASKRTGVNTEAFF. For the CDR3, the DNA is TGTGCCAGTAAAAGGACAGGGGTGAACACTGAAGCTTTCTTT.

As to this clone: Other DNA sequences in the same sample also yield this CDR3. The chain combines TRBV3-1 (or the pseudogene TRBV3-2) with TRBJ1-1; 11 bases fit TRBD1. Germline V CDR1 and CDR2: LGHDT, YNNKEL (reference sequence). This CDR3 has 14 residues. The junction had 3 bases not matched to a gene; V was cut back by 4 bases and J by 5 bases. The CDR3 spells CASSRTGGGTEAFF. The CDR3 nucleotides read TGTGCCAGCAGCCGGACAGGGGGCGGGACTGAAGCTTTCTTT.

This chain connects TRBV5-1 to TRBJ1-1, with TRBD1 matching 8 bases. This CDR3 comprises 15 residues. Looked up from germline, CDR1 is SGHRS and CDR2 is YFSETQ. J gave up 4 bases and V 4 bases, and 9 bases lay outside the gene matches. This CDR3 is CASSTGQGPGTEAFF. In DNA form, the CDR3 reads TGCGCCAGCAGCACAGGACAGGGCCCGGGCACTGAAGCTTTCTTT.

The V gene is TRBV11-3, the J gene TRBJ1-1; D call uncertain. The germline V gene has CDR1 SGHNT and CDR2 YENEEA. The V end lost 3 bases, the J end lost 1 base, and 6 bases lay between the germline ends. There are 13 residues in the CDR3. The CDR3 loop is CASSLERNTEAFF. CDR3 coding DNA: TGTGCCAGCAGCTTGGAAAGGAACACTGAAGCTTTCTTT.

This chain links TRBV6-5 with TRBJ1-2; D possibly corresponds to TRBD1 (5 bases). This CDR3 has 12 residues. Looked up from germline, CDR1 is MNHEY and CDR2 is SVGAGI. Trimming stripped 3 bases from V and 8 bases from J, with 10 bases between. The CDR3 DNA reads TGTGCCAGCAGTTATGGACACGGGGGCTACACCTTC. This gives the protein CASSYGHGGYTF.

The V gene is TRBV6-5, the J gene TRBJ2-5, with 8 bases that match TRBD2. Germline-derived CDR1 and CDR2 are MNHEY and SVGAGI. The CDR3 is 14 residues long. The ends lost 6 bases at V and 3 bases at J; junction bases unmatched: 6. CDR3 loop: CASRGTRFEETQYF. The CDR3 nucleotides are TGTGCCAGCAGGGGGACTAGGTTTGAAGAGACCCAGTACTTC.

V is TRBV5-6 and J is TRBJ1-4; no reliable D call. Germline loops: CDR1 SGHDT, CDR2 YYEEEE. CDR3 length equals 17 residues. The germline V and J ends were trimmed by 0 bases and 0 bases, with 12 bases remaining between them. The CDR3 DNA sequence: TGTGCCAGCAGCTTGGGACCACTGCGACCAACTAATGAAAAACTGTTTTTT. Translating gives CASSLGPLRPTNEKLFF.

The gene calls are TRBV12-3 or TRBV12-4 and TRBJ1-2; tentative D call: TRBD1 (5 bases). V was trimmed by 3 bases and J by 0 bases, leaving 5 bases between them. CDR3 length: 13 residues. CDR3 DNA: TGTGCCAGCAGTTTGGGACCTAACTATGGCTACACCTTC. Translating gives CASSLGPNYGYTF.

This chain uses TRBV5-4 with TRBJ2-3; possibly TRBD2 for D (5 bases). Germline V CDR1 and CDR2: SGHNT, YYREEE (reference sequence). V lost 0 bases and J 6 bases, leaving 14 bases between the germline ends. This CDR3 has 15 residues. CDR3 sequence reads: CASSLDGIPGDTQYF. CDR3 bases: TGTGCCAGCAGCTTGGATGGGATCCCGGGGGATACGCAGTATTTT.

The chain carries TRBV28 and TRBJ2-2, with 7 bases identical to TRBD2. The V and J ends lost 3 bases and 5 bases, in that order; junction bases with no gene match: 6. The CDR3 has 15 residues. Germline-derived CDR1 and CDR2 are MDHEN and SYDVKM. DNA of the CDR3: TGTGCCAGCAGTTTGGAAGGGCGGGGGACCGGGGAGCTGTTTTTT. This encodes CASSLEGRGTGELFF.

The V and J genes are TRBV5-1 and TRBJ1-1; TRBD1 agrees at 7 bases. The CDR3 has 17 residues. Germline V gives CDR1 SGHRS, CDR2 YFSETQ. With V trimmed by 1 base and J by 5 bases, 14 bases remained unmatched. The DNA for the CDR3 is TGCGCCAGCAGCTTGTGGGGCGCCCGACAGGGCGAGACTGAAGCTTTCTTT. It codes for CASSLWGARQGETEAFF.

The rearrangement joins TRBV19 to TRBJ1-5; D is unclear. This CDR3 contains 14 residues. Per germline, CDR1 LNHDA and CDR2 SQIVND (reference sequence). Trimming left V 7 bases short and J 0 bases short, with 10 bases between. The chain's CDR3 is CASKERNSNQPQHF. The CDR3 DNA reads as TGTGCCAGTAAAGAACGGAATAGCAATCAGCCCCAGCATTTT.

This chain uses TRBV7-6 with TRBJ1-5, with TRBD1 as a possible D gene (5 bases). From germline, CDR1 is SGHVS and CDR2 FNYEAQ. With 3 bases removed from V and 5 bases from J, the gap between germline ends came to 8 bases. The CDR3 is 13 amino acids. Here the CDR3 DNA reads TGTGCCAGCAGCTTGGGGGGAGATCAGCCCCAGCATTTT. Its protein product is CASSLGGDQPQHF.

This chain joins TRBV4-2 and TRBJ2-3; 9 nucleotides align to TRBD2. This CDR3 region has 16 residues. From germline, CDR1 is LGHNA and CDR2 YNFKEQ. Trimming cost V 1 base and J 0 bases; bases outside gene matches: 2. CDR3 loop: CASSQGAGGSTDTQYF. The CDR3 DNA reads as TGTGCCAGCAGCCAAGGGGCGGGAGGGAGCACAGATACGCAGTATTTT.

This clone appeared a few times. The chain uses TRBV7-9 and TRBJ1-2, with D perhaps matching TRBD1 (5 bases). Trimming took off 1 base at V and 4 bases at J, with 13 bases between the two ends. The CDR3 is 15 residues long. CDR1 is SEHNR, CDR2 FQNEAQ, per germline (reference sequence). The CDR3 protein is CASSLGGVLVYGYTF. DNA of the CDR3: TGTGCCAGCAGCTTAGGGGGCGTACTTGTCTATGGCTACACCTTC.

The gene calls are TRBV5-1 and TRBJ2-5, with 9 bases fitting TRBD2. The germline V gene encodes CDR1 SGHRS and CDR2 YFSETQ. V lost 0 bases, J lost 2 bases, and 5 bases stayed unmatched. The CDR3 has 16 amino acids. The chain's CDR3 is CASSLAQRGAQETQYF. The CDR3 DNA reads TGCGCCAGCAGCTTGGCCCAGCGGGGGGCACAAGAGACCCAGTACTTC.

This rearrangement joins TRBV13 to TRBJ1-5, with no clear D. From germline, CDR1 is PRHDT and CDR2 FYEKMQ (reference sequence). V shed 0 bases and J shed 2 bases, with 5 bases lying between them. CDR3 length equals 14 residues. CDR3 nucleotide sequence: TGTGCCAGCAGCTTAGGGGGTCGCAATCAGCCCCAGCATTTT. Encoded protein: CASSLGGRNQPQHF.

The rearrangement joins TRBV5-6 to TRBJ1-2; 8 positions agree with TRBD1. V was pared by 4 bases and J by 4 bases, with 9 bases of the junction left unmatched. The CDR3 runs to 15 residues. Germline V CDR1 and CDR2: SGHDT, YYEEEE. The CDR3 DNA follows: TGTGCCAGCAGCGTCGACAGGGGCGGAGGCTATGGCTACACCTTC. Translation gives CASSVDRGGGYGYTF.

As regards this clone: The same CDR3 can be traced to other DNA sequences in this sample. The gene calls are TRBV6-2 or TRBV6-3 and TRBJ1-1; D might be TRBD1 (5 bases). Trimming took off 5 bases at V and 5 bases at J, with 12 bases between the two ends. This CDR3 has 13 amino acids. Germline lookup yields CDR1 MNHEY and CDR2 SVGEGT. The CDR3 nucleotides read TGTGCCAGCAGTCGCCTAAGGGGTACTGAAGCTTTCTTT. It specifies CASSRLRGTEAFF.

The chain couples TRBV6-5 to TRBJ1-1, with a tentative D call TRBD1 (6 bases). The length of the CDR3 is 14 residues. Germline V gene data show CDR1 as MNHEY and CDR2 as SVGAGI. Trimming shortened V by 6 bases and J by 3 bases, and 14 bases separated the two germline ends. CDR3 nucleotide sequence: TGTGCCAGCAGACGGGGGGCGCCGGACACTGAAGCTTTCTTT. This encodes CASRRGAPDTEAFF.

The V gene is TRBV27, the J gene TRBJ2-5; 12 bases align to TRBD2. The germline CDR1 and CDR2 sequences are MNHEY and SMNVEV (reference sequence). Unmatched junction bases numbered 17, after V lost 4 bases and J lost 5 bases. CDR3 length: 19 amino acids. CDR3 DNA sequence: TGTGCCAGCAGTTCCATGACTAGCGGGAGTTCGTATGTGGGTGAGACCCAGTACTTC. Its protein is CASSSMTSGSSYVGETQYF.

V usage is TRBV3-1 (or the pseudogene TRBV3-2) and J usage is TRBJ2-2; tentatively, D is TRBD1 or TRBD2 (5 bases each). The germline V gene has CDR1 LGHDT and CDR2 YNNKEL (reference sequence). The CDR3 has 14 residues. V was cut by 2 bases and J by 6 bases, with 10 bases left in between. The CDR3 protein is CASSQLRGAGELFF. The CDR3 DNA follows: TGTGCCAGCAGCCAATTGAGGGGAGCCGGGGAGCTGTTTTTT.